This T cell receptor beta chain was sequenced in a study of CD8+CD57+ T cells in acquired aplastic anemia. This clonotype has a count of ten or more. Germline CDR1 is SGHRS and CDR2 is YFSETQ. The V gene lost 3 bases and the J gene lost 5 bases, with 8 bases spanning the gap. The CDR3 has 12 amino acids. An expansion of CD8+CD57+ cells by flow cytometry had been shown in patients chosen for sequencing. TCR beta VDJ and CDR3 profiles were obtained from a genomic DNA template. TCRdb analysed the reads with MiXCR anew, one entry per CDR3 protein. The sample consists of 150,000 to 200,000 distinct CDR3 sequences, over 40% of them appearing once.

The V gene is TRBV5-1, the J gene TRBJ1-1; D possibly corresponds to TRBD1 (6 bases). The material sequenced was sorted CD4+, CD8+, or CD8+CD57+ T cells (not recorded which) from PBMCs. The source is a human donor with aplastic anemia. This chain's CDR3 is CASSSTGTEAFF. CDR3 DNA sequence: TGCGCCAGCAGCTCGACAGGAACTGAAGCTTTCTTT.